This TCR beta chain derives from a study of T cells in Graves' hyperthyroidism and ophthalmopathy. Across the whole study: Prior to any treatment, at the point of initial diagnosis, peripheral blood was collected.

This clonotype was picked up many times. Using RNA transcripts as the source, TCR beta CDR3 regions were amplified. First-round RT-PCR of the TCR CDR3 relied on the HTBI primer set. MiXCR was run by TCRdb on the multiplex PCR reads, yielding one entry per CDR3 protein. The repertoire holds about 560,000 distinct CDR3 sequences, with 16% as singletons. Germline V CDR1 and CDR2: SGHNT, YENEEA. The CDR3 consists of 16 residues. With 1 base clipped from V and 2 bases from J, the junction kept 6 bases outside the gene matches. Stable Graves' hyperthyroidism meant no ophthalmopathy progression within 18 months. Diagnoses rested on clinical symptoms, serum thyroxine and TRAb, thyroid ultrasound and orbital computed tomography.

Sequenced sample: blood. The chain is built from TRBV11-3 and TRBJ2-7, with TRBD1 matching 9 bases. This TCR came from a woman aged 18-29 years with Graves' hyperthyroidism. CDR3 sequence reads: CASSLGRRQGAYEQYF. The CDR3 DNA follows: TGTGCCAGCAGCTTAGGTCGGAGACAGGGGGCCTACGAGCAGTACTTC.